This T cell receptor (beta chain) is drawn from a study of cytomegalovirus exposure and HLA in healthy donors. The wider study: Both the 120 or so validation repertoires and the 666 first-cohort repertoires used the same platform, as reported by a later analysis.

Data came from immunoSEQ multiplex PCR; TCRdb stores just in-frame clones and leaves some out. The repertoire holds 160,000 or so clones, with about 87% as singletons. General study points: Rare TCR sequences predominated, though certain public TCRs were found in many donors. The classifier reportedly diagnosed cytomegalovirus status with high specificity and sensitivity.

Worth noting for this clone: Its antigen is still unknown.

Germline CDR1 reads SEHNR; CDR2 reads FQNEAQ (reference sequence). Trimming removed 3 bases at V and 0 bases at J, with 11 bases between. CDR3 length: 15 amino acids. The V and J genes are TRBV7-9 and TRBJ1-1; D gene ambiguous. This receptor was taken from a woman aged 25 to 39 in good health and CMV-seronegative. The sequencing sample was made of PBMCs. As DNA, the CDR3 is TGTGCCAGCAGCTTTACGGTCCCCATGAACACTGAAGCTTTCTTT. Translation gives CASSFTVPMNTEAFF.